The 16 T cell receptor beta chains in this list originate from one sample, sequenced in a study of CD4+ T cells in melanoma. Clones were sequenced by immunoSEQ multiplex PCR, and TCRdb holds only the in-frame ones, with some missing. The table lists more than 90,000 clones, approximately 90% of them singletons. The specimen sequenced was peripheral blood. The origin of the receptors is a human donor with melanoma.

The CDR3 loop is CASSSLAGGEGEQFF. The CDR3 region has the DNA TGTGCCAGCAGTTCTTTAGCGGGAGGAGAAGGAGAGCAGTTCTTC. The chain carries TRBV27 and TRBJ2-1; 10 bases match TRBD2. There are 15 residues in the CDR3. The germline V gene encodes CDR1 MNHEY and CDR2 SMNVEV (reference sequence). V trimming: 4 bases; J trimming: 10 bases; junction bases outside the gene matches: 10.

This clone has a single count. J is TRBJ2-3 and V is TRBV7-3; TRBD1 might be the D (6 bases). The germline V gene encodes CDR1 SGHTA and CDR2 FQGTGA. The CDR3 sequence is 15 residues long. The V end lost 5 bases, the J end lost 8 bases, and 20 bases lay between the germline ends. The CDR3 region is CASSPPGDLQSTQYF. CDR3 bases: TGTGCCAGCAGCCCCCCAGGGGATCTCCAATCTACGCAGTATTTT.

The J gene is TRBJ1-2, the V gene TRBV19; TRBD1 matches 8 bases. The germline V gene has CDR1 LNHDA and CDR2 SQIVND (reference sequence). This CDR3 is built from 14 residues. V was clipped by 0 bases and J by 4 bases; unmatched bases: 1. The CDR3: CASSIDQGAYGYTF. CDR3 bases: TGTGCCAGTAGTATAGACCAGGGGGCCTATGGCTACACCTTC. The whole variable domain, filled in from reference TRBV19 and TRBJ1-2, reads DGGITQSPKYLFRKEGQNVTLSCEQNLNHDAMYWYRQDPGQGLRLIYYSQIVNDFQKGDIAEGYSVSREKKESFPLTVTSAQKNPTAFYLCASSIDQGAYGYTFGSGTRLTVV.

This rearrangement joins TRBV9 to TRBJ1-1; TRBD1 matches 8 bases. The CDR3 has 15 amino acids. V gave up 0 bases and J gave up 6 bases; unmatched junction bases: 7. Germline V gene lookup returns CDR1 SGDLS and CDR2 YYNGEE. The chain's CDR3 is CASSVASGGASEAFF. CDR3 DNA: TGTGCCAGCAGCGTAGCCTCAGGGGGCGCCTCTGAAGCTTTCTTT.

The chain has TRBV28 and TRBJ2-6; unclear D gene. V lost 6 bases, J lost 0 bases, and 12 bases lay in between. This CDR3 comprises 16 residues. CDR1 and CDR2 (germline): MDHEN, SYDVKM. CDR3 loop: CASSSTAGSGANVLTF. The CDR3 bases are TGTGCCAGCAGCTCTACAGCTGGCTCTGGGGCCAACGTCCTGACTTTC.

This sequence joins TRBV5-6 and TRBJ1-1; D remains unclear. V was cut by 4 bases and J by 5 bases, with 9 bases left in between. Germline-derived CDR1 and CDR2 are SGHDT and YYEEEE. CDR3 size: 12 residues. CDR3 sequence reads: CASSEGTTEAFF. CDR3 in DNA: TGTGCCAGCAGCGAAGGAACAACTGAAGCTTTCTTT. Full variable domain (rest looked up from reference TRBV5-6 and TRBJ1-1): DAGVTQSPTHLIKTRGQQVTLRCSPKSGHDTVSWYQQALGQGPQFIFQYYEEEERQRGNFPDRFSGHQFPNYSSELNVNALLLGDSALYLCASSEGTTEAFFGQGTRLTVV.

DNA of the CDR3: TGTGCCAGCAGTGGGGGGGGCGGCCGCCTAGAGGGCTACACCTTC. Encoded protein: CASSGGGGRLEGYTF. The chain has TRBV28 and TRBJ1-2; TRBD1 might be the D (6 bases). Between the trimmed V and J ends, which lost 5 bases and 8 bases, there was a span of 21 bases. The germline V gene has CDR1 MDHEN and CDR2 SYDVKM. This CDR3 is 15 amino acids long.

The chain is built from TRBV6-5 and TRBJ2-7, with D unclear. V lost 5 bases to trimming and J lost 2 bases, with 10 bases between them. The CDR3 spans 13 residues. CDR1 and CDR2 (germline): MNHEY, SVGAGI. For the CDR3, the DNA is TGTGCCAGCAGTCCTCTGGGGACCTACGAGCAGTACTTC. This encodes CASSPLGTYEQYF.

The V call is TRBV6-1, the J call TRBJ2-6; maybe TRBD1 (5 bases). Trimming removed 4 bases from V and 0 bases from J, with 7 bases in between. This CDR3 has 15 amino acids. The germline gives CDR1 MNHNS, CDR2 SASEGT. For the CDR3, the DNA is TGTGCCAGCAGTGGGGGCAGCTCTGGGGCCAACGTCCTGACTTTC. It codes for CASSGGSSGANVLTF.

CDR3 sequence: CASSLGLVTHNEQFF. CDR3 bases: TGTGCCAGCAGCTTGGGGCTAGTCACCCACAATGAGCAGTTCTTC. The chain has TRBV5-6 and TRBJ2-1; the D is unclear. CDR1 is SGHDT and CDR2 is YYEEEE in the germline V gene. Trimming left V 0 bases short and J 5 bases short, with 12 bases between. The CDR3 sequence is 15 residues long.

This clone has more than one count but fewer than ten. J is TRBJ1-2 and V is TRBV29-1; TRBD1 matches at 9 bases. This CDR3 comprises 13 residues. Per the germline V gene, CDR1 is SQVTM and CDR2 is ANQGSEA. J lost 5 bases, V lost 7 bases, and 8 bases had no gene match. In nucleotides, the CDR3 is TGCAGCGCCACCTTGGGACAGGGTTATGGCTACACCTTC. Amino acids: CSATLGQGYGYTF.

This chain uses TRBV18 with TRBJ2-5, with unresolved D. CDR1 is KGHSH, CDR2 LQKENI, per germline. Between the trimmed V and J ends, which lost 3 bases and 1 base, there was a span of 3 bases. CDR3 length: 12 residues. In nucleotides, the CDR3 is TGTGCCAGCTCACCGGGCCAAGAGACCCAGTACTTC. Its translation: CASSPGQETQYF. The full variable domain, rest sourced from reference TRBV18 and TRBJ2-5, is NAGVMQNPRHLVRRRGQEARLRCSPMKGHSHVYWYRQLPEEGLKFMVYLQKENIIDESGMPKERFSAEFPKEGPSILRIQQVVRGDSAAYFCASSPGQETQYFGPGTRLLVL.

The V gene is TRBV18, the J gene TRBJ1-5; D is perhaps TRBD1 (5 bases). CDR1 and CDR2 (germline): KGHSH, LQKENI. CDR3 length: 16 residues. The V and J ends lost 1 base and 3 bases respectively, with 13 bases between them. CDR3 coding DNA: TGTGCCAGCTCACCACAGGGAGGGGAGAACAATCAGCCCCAGCATTTT. It yields the protein CASSPQGGENNQPQHF.

The chain couples TRBV21-1 to TRBJ1-2; the table's D call of TRBD1 was not tested on the DNA. TRBV21-1 is a pseudogene segment. There are 18 residues in the CDR3. The CDR3 here is CASSKVWTGGGLRSGYTF. In nucleotides, the CDR3 is TGTGCCAGCAGCAAAGTTTGGACAGGGGGCGGTCTACGGTCTGGCTACACCTTC.

This clone was seen just once. The V call is TRBV29-1, the J call TRBJ1-1; tentatively, D is TRBD1 (5 bases). Between the trimmed V and J ends, which lost 4 bases and 1 base, there was a span of 10 bases. Looked up from germline, CDR1 is SQVTM and CDR2 is ANQGSEA. The CDR3 length is 13 residues. CDR3 in amino acids: CSVVRGTNTEAFF. The CDR3 DNA sequence: TGCAGCGTTGTTAGGGGTACGAACACTGAAGCTTTCTTT.

CDR3 in amino acids: CASSPLAGVTDTQYF. CDR3 coding DNA: TGTGCCAGCAGCCCTCTAGCGGGGGTCACAGATACGCAGTATTTT. V is TRBV28 and J is TRBJ2-3; 10 positions agree with TRBD2. Germline CDR1 reads MDHEN; CDR2 reads SYDVKM. CDR3 length: 15 amino acids. V trimming: 6 bases; J trimming: 2 bases; junction bases outside the gene matches: 5.